This passage covers 27 T cell receptor beta chains from one sample sequenced in a study of T cell changes during pregnancy in multiple sclerosis. Data came from immunoSEQ multiplex PCR; TCRdb stores just in-frame clones and leaves some out. Of approximately 40,000 clones listed, approximately 92% were seen once; the top ten hold around 0.64%. Here the sequenced sample was CD4+ T cells from peripheral blood mononuclear cells, taken before pregnancy. Receptors originate from a female donor with multiple sclerosis, enrolled in a pregnancy study.

The V call is TRBV4-1, the J call TRBJ1-2; D is possibly TRBD1 (6 bases). The CDR3 extends over 15 amino acids. V was trimmed by 0 bases and J by 2 bases, leaving 10 bases between them. Per germline, CDR1 MGHRA and CDR2 YSYEKL. Written as DNA, the CDR3 is TGCGCCAGCAGCCAAGAGAACAGGGCCAACTATGGCTACACCTTC. Amino acid sequence: CASSQENRANYGYTF.

The CDR3 DNA is TGTGCCAGCAAAAGACAGGGTTCCCGGGGGCCTACCGGGGAGCTGTTTTTT. Amino acid sequence: CASKRQGSRGPTGELFF. The chain has TRBV2 and TRBJ2-2; D might be TRBD1 (7 bases). The V and J ends lost 7 bases and 5 bases respectively, with 23 bases between them. The CDR3 spans 17 residues. Looked up from germline, CDR1 is SNHLY and CDR2 is FYNNEI. The full variable domain, in which reference TRBV2 and TRBJ2-2 provide the parts outside the CDR3, is EPEVTQTPSHQVTQMGQEVILRCVPISNHLYFYWYRQILGQKVEFLVSFYNNEISEKSEIFDDQFSVERPDGSNFTLKIRSTKLEDSAMYFCASKRQGSRGPTGELFFGEGSRLTVL.

V usage is TRBV19 and J usage is TRBJ2-7; no firm D call. The V end lost 7 bases, the J end lost 0 bases, and 10 bases lay between the germline ends. CDR3 size: 13 residues. Germline CDR1 and CDR2: LNHDA and SQIVND (reference sequence). The CDR3 nucleotides read TGTGCCAGTATGCGAACAGACTCCTACGAGCAGTACTTC. As protein: CASMRTDSYEQYF.

The chain couples TRBV29-1 to TRBJ2-1; D perhaps matches TRBD2 (6 bases). The germline CDR1 and CDR2 sequences are SQVTM and ANQGSEA. V was cut by 3 bases and J by 5 bases, with 11 bases left in between. CDR3 size: 13 residues. CDR3 region: CSVDRTTDNEQFF. The CDR3 DNA reads TGCAGCGTTGACCGGACTACCGACAATGAGCAGTTCTTC.

The chain carries TRBV25-1 and TRBJ2-5, with 15 bases lining up with TRBD2. The V gene end was trimmed by 8 bases and the J gene end by 0 bases; junction bases not matched to a gene: 10. The CDR3 extends over 18 amino acids. Germline assignment: CDR1 MGHDK and CDR2 SYGVNS. CDR3 loop: CASDGTSGRISYQETQYF. CDR3 nucleotide sequence: TGTGCCAGCGATGGGACTAGCGGGAGGATCTCGTACCAAGAGACCCAGTACTTC.

The chain uses TRBV18 and TRBJ1-1, with D possibly TRBD1 on 5 matching bases. The CDR3 totals 12 residues. Germline loops: CDR1 KGHSH, CDR2 LQKENI. The ends were cut back, 3 bases at V and 11 bases at J, with 13 bases in the middle. CDR3 residues: CASSPTDRAAFF. DNA for the CDR3: TGTGCCAGCTCACCGACAGATAGGGCCGCTTTCTTT.

The V call is TRBV18, the J call TRBJ2-2, with TRBD1 matching over 8 bases. CDR1 and CDR2 (germline): KGHSH, LQKENI. The CDR3 length is 17 residues. With 2 bases clipped from V and 2 bases from J, the junction kept 7 bases outside the gene matches. CDR3 coding DNA: TGTGCCAGCTCACCAAGGCAGGGGGCGGTCAACACCGGGGAGCTGTTTTTT. This codes for CASSPRQGAVNTGELFF.

This clone was seen only once. The chain joins TRBV2 to TRBJ1-6, with D perhaps matching TRBD1 (5 bases). The V and J ends lost 6 bases and 7 bases respectively, with 10 bases between them. The CDR3 is 13 residues long. The germline V gene encodes CDR1 SNHLY and CDR2 FYNNEI. CDR3 sequence (DNA): TGTGCCAGCAGAGCGCCAGGGAATTCACCCCTCCACTTT. It specifies CASRAPGNSPLHF.

The V call is TRBV5-1, the J call TRBJ2-1; 11 bases align to TRBD2. J lost 5 bases, V lost 5 bases, and 6 bases had no gene match. Per the germline V gene, CDR1 is SGHRS and CDR2 is YFSETQ. There are 15 residues in the CDR3. CDR3 protein: CASRDLAGGDNEQFF. The CDR3 DNA follows: TGCGCCAGCAGGGACCTAGCGGGAGGCGACAATGAGCAGTTCTTC.

V is TRBV28 and J is TRBJ2-3, with D possibly being TRBD1 (6 bases). Trimming pared 5 bases from V and 2 bases from J, leaving 8 bases between. The germline CDR1 and CDR2 sequences are MDHEN and SYDVKM. This CDR3 is 13 amino acids long. The CDR3 loop is CASSRDITDTQYF. DNA for the CDR3: TGTGCCAGCAGTAGGGACATCACAGATACGCAGTATTTT.

The chain uses TRBV28 and TRBJ1-1; 10 bases are shared with TRBD1. The CDR3 has 14 amino acids. V lost 3 bases and J lost 4; bases outside the gene matches: 2. Germline-derived CDR1 and CDR2 are MDHEN and SYDVKM. This CDR3 is CASSLGQGSTEAFF. As DNA, the CDR3 is TGTGCCAGCAGTTTGGGACAGGGGAGCACTGAAGCTTTCTTT.

The chain recombines TRBV5-1 with TRBJ1-2; TRBD1 matches 8 bases. Germline trimming cut 4 bases from V and 4 bases from J; bases unmatched to any gene: 6. The CDR3 runs to 14 residues. The germline V gene encodes CDR1 SGHRS and CDR2 YFSETQ. CDR3: CASSPGQGGYGYTF. CDR3 nucleotides: TGCGCCAGCAGCCCCGGACAGGGTGGCTATGGCTACACCTTC.

The V gene is TRBV30, the J gene TRBJ1-1; D may be TRBD1 (5 bases). Germline CDR1 and CDR2: GTSNPN and SVGIG (reference sequence). The V end was cut by 0 bases, the J end by 4 bases, with 12 bases between. This CDR3 region has 14 residues. The CDR3 is CAWSVDSFGTEAFF. DNA of the CDR3: TGTGCCTGGAGTGTAGACAGCTTTGGCACTGAAGCTTTCTTT.

The gene calls are TRBV19 and TRBJ1-4; D ambiguous. The CDR3 is 15 amino acids. V lost 5 bases to trimming and J lost 9 bases, with 19 bases between them. Germline values: CDR1 LNHDA, CDR2 SQIVND (reference sequence). The CDR3 sequence is CASSFPTPAAKKLFF. The CDR3 DNA is TGTGCCAGTAGTTTTCCGACCCCGGCGGCGAAAAAACTGTTTTTT.

The J gene is TRBJ2-6, the V gene TRBV19, with TRBD1 as a possible D gene (6 bases). Germline V CDR1 and CDR2: LNHDA, SQIVND (reference sequence). The CDR3 is 16 residues long. V was shortened by 2 bases and J by 2 bases, with 10 bases between the two germline ends. The CDR3 loop is CASSITGQTGANVLTF. CDR3 nucleotides: TGTGCCAGTAGTATAACAGGGCAAACTGGGGCCAACGTCCTGACTTTC. The entire variable domain, with the rest obtained from reference TRBV19 and TRBJ2-6, is as follows: DGGITQSPKYLFRKEGQNVTLSCEQNLNHDAMYWYRQDPGQGLRLIYYSQIVNDFQKGDIAEGYSVSREKKESFPLTVTSAQKNPTAFYLCASSITGQTGANVLTFGAGSRLTVL.

This chain uses TRBV5-1 with TRBJ2-1; 8 bases map to TRBD2. Trimming removed 0 bases from V and 8 bases from J; junction bases left unmatched: 22. The CDR3 runs to 20 residues. Germline CDR1 reads SGHRS; CDR2 reads YFSETQ. The CDR3: CASSLARGGSQMYRADEQFF. CDR3 DNA sequence: TGCGCCAGCAGCTTGGCCCGGGGGGGTAGCCAAATGTACAGGGCCGATGAGCAGTTCTTC.

The chain carries TRBV4-3 and TRBJ2-5; 8 bases line up with TRBD1. This CDR3 contains 17 residues. V dropped 0 bases and J dropped 0; count of bases not matched to a gene: 6. Germline loops: CDR1 LGHNA, CDR2 YSLEER. The CDR3 reads CASSQEGTGRYQETQYF. The CDR3 DNA sequence: TGCGCCAGCAGCCAAGAGGGGACAGGCCGCTACCAAGAGACCCAGTACTTC.

DNA for the CDR3: TGTGCCAGCAGCTTACGAGGGAGGGGAGCAGATACGCAGTATTTT. Translated, it gives CASSLRGRGADTQYF. The chain links TRBV7-2 to TRBJ2-3, with TRBD2 matching 7 bases. The CDR3 length is 15 residues. Germline CDR1 is SGHTA and CDR2 is FQGNSA. J gave up 4 bases and V 2 bases, and 6 bases lay outside the gene matches.

In DNA form, the CDR3 reads TGTGCCACCAGCGAGGCCGTCAGTGGGACTCAGGGTGATCAGTACTTC. Its translation: CATSEAVSGTQGDQYF. The rearrangement uses TRBV15 and TRBJ2-4, with D perhaps TRBD2 (6 bases). The CDR3 has 16 amino acids. Germline values: CDR1 LNHNV, CDR2 YYDKDF (reference sequence). The V gene lost 5 bases and the J gene lost 12 bases, with 26 bases spanning the gap.

This chain connects TRBV5-1 to TRBJ1-1; 8 bases line up with TRBD1. Germline-derived CDR1 and CDR2 are SGHRS and YFSETQ. With 1 base clipped from V and 1 base from J, the junction kept 0 bases outside the gene matches. CDR3 size: 14 residues. The CDR3 region has the DNA TGCGCCAGCAGCTTGCAGGGGGCGAACACTGAAGCTTTCTTT. It yields the protein CASSLQGANTEAFF.

The J gene is TRBJ2-4, the V gene TRBV7-7; D may be TRBD1 (6 bases). This CDR3 comprises 15 residues. CDR1 SSHAT and CDR2 FNYEAQ come from the germline V gene (reference sequence). Between the trimmed V and J ends, which lost 5 bases and 7 bases, there was a span of 18 bases. The CDR3 is CASSITGTKRNIQYF. The CDR3 coding sequence is TGTGCCAGCAGCATTACAGGGACCAAAAGGAACATTCAGTACTTC.

The J gene is TRBJ1-6, the V gene TRBV11-1; TRBD1 matches at 9 bases. The length of the CDR3 is 15 residues. Trimming removed 8 bases from V and 6 bases from J; junction bases left unmatched: 8. CDR1 SGHAT and CDR2 FQDESV come from the germline V gene (reference sequence). This CDR3 reads CASGGLTGGNSPLHF. The CDR3 coding sequence is TGTGCCAGCGGGGGCTTGACAGGGGGTAATTCACCCCTCCACTTT.

This rearrangement joins TRBV7-9 to TRBJ2-7, with D possibly TRBD2 on 6 matching bases. The germline CDR1 and CDR2 sequences are SEHNR and FQNEAQ (reference sequence). The CDR3 is 13 residues long. Trimming shortened V by 4 bases and J by 7 bases, and 14 bases separated the two germline ends. The CDR3 reads CASSSGLLKEQYF. The CDR3 coding sequence is TGTGCCAGCAGCTCGGGACTCCTCAAAGAGCAGTACTTC.

This chain joins TRBV2 and TRBJ1-2, with 8 bases matching TRBD1. Looked up from germline, CDR1 is SNHLY and CDR2 is FYNNEI. The ends lost 6 bases at V and 4 bases at J; junction bases unmatched: 7. The CDR3 is 14 residues long. The CDR3 is CASSRDRFSYGYTF. For the CDR3, the DNA is TGTGCCAGCAGCCGGGACAGGTTCTCCTATGGCTACACCTTC.

This clone was seen just once. The chain links TRBV5-1 to TRBJ2-3; D is perhaps TRBD1 (5 bases). Germline CDR1 is SGHRS and CDR2 is YFSETQ. The CDR3 extends over 14 amino acids. The V and J ends lost 0 bases and 2 bases respectively, with 7 bases between them. The DNA of the CDR3 is TGCGCCAGCAGCTTGGGACAGATCACAGATACGCAGTATTTT. Translation gives CASSLGQITDTQYF. Combining the CDR3 with reference TRBV5-1 and TRBJ2-3 gives the whole variable domain KAGVTQTPRYLIKTRGQQVTLSCSPISGHRSVSWYQQTPGQGLQFLFEYFSETQRNKGNFPGRFSGRQFSNSRSEMNVSTLELGDSALYLCASSLGQITDTQYFGPGTRLTVL.

CDR3 amino acids: CASSFGTGAVRNEQFF. The DNA for the CDR3 is TGTGCCAGCAGCTTCGGAACAGGGGCGGTTAGGAATGAGCAGTTCTTC. The chain combines TRBV7-9 with TRBJ2-1; the match to TRBD1 covers 7 bases. The J segment lost 7 bases and the V segment lost 3 bases, leaving 12 bases of the junction unmatched. This CDR3 spans 16 amino acids. CDR1 and CDR2 from the germline V gene are SEHNR and FQNEAQ (reference sequence).

The chain links TRBV13 to TRBJ2-3, with a possible D match to TRBD1 (6 bases). CDR1 and CDR2 from the germline V gene are PRHDT and FYEKMQ (reference sequence). This CDR3 has 15 residues. Trimming shortened V by 1 base and J by 4 bases, and 12 bases separated the two germline ends. The CDR3 loop reads CASSLEGRGADTQYF. The CDR3 DNA reads TGTGCCAGCAGCTTAGAGGGCAGGGGCGCAGATACGCAGTATTTT.